The 7 T cell receptor beta chains below all came from one sample that was sequenced in a study of beta chain features in type 1 diabetes. Isolated RNA was reverse transcribed in full, so expressed TCRB transcripts were sequenced. Here immunoSEQ multiplex PCR was the method, and the copy in TCRdb shows in-frame clones only, minus some. This table holds 110,000 or so clones, 40% found once. Sequencing was carried out using stem cell memory CD4+ T cells from blood. These receptors all stem from a woman aged 18-29 years in good health.

This clone has only a few counts. The chain has TRBV7-9 and TRBJ2-1; no clear D. V shed 5 bases and J shed 5 bases, with 4 bases lying between them. This CDR3 is built from 11 residues. CDR1 and CDR2 from the germline V gene are SEHNR and FQNEAQ (reference sequence). This chain's CDR3 is CASSLNNEQFF. DNA for the CDR3: TGTGCCAGCAGCCTTAACAATGAGCAGTTCTTC.

The gene calls are TRBV18 and TRBJ2-1; the match to TRBD1 covers 9 bases. CDR1 is KGHSH and CDR2 is LQKENI in the germline V gene. The CDR3 loop spans 15 amino acids. J lost 6 bases, V lost 2 bases, and 5 bases had no gene match. The CDR3 loop is CASSPGQGTVNEQFF. The CDR3 region has the DNA TGTGCCAGCTCACCAGGACAGGGGACCGTCAATGAGCAGTTCTTC. Together with reference TRBV18 and TRBJ2-1, the CDR3 gives the full variable domain: NAGVMQNPRHLVRRRGQEARLRCSPMKGHSHVYWYRQLPEEGLKFMVYLQKENIIDESGMPKERFSAEFPKEGPSILRIQQVVRGDSAAYFCASSPGQGTVNEQFFGPGTRLTVL.

The rearrangement links TRBV7-2 to TRBJ2-3, with 8 bases that match TRBD2. This CDR3 comprises 17 residues. Germline CDR1 and CDR2: SGHTA and FQGNSA. With V trimmed by 1 base and J by 6 bases, 12 bases remained unmatched. This CDR3 reads CASSLVGPSGSGDTQYF. CDR3 in DNA: TGTGCCAGCAGCTTAGTAGGTCCGAGCGGGAGTGGGGATACGCAGTATTTT.

This clone has a single count. The gene calls are TRBV5-1 and TRBJ2-3; maybe TRBD2 (7 bases). V gave up 5 bases and J gave up 3 bases, with 13 bases separating them. Germline V gives CDR1 SGHRS, CDR2 YFSETQ. The CDR3 consists of 14 residues. This CDR3 is CASRLRGGTDTQYF. CDR3 coding DNA: TGCGCCAGCAGGCTCAGGGGAGGGACAGATACGCAGTATTTT.

This clone was picked up a small number of times. This chain uses TRBV28 with TRBJ1-5; D perhaps matches TRBD1 (5 bases). The CDR3 consists of 15 residues. Germline CDR1 reads MDHEN; CDR2 reads SYDVKM. Trimming pared 3 bases from V and 2 bases from J, leaving 11 bases between. The CDR3 nucleotides read TGTGCCAGCAGTTTGGCAGGGTCAGGCAATCAGCCCCAGCATTTT. This codes for CASSLAGSGNQPQHF.

The chain recombines TRBV9 with TRBJ2-7; a possible D gene is TRBD2 (6 bases). Per germline, CDR1 SGDLS and CDR2 YYNGEE. Between the trimmed V and J ends, which lost 4 bases and 2 bases, there was a span of 13 bases. The CDR3 length is 14 residues. CDR3 DNA sequence: TGTGCCAGCAGCCCGGGAGCGCTCCCCTACGAGCAGTACTTC. It encodes CASSPGALPYEQYF.

This clone has at least ten counts. The CDR3 is CASSPLEDNEQFF. CDR3 DNA sequence: TGTGCCAGCTCACCACTGGAGGACAATGAGCAGTTCTTC. This chain connects TRBV18 to TRBJ2-1; the D gene is possibly TRBD2 (5 bases). The germline V gene has CDR1 KGHSH and CDR2 LQKENI. This CDR3 has 13 residues. V was clipped by 1 base and J by 5 bases, with 6 bases between them.